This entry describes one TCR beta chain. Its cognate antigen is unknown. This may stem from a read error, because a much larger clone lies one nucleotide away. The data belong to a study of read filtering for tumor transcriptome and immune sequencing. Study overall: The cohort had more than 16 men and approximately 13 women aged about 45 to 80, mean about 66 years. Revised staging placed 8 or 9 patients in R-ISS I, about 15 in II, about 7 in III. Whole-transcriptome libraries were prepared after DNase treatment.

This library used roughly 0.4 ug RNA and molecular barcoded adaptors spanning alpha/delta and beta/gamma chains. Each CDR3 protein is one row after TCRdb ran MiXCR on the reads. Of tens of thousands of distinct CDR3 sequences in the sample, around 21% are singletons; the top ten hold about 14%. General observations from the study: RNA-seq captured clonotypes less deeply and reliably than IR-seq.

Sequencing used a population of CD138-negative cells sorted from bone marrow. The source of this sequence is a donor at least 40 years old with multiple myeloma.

The CDR3 DNA reads as TGTGCCAGTAACAGGGGGCAGGGGGCCAGCGTCCTGACTTTC. Translating it yields CASNRGQGASVLTF. The chain employs TRBV5-4 and TRBJ2-6; 9 positions match TRBD1. The CDR3 length is 14 residues. Germline V lookup: CDR1 SGHNT, CDR2 YYREEE (reference sequence).